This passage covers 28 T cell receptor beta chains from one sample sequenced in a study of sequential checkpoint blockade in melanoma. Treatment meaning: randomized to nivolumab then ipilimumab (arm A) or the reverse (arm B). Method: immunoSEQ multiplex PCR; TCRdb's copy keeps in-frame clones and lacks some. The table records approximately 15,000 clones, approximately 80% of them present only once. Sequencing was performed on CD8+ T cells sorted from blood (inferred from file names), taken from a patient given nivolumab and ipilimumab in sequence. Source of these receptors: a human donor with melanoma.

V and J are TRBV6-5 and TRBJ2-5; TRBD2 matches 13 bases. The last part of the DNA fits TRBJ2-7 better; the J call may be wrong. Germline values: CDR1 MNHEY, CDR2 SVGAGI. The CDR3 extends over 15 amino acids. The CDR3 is CASSYAGLAGNEQYF. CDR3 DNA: TGTGCCAGCAGTTACGCGGGACTAGCGGGGAACGAGCAGTACTTC.

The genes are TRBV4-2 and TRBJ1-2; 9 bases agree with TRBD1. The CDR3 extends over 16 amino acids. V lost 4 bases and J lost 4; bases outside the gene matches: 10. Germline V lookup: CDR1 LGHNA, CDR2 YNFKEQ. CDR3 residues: CASSPRYGTGLYGYTF. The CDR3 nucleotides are TGTGCCAGCAGCCCCCGATACGGGACAGGGCTCTATGGCTACACCTTC.

DNA for the CDR3: TGCGCCAGCAGCCACTTACCGACTAGCGGGAGCTACGAGCAGTACTTC. Protein product: CASSHLPTSGSYEQYF. V and J are TRBV4-1 and TRBJ2-7, with 12 bases that match TRBD2. Germline V gene sequence: CDR1 MGHRA, CDR2 YSYEKL. The CDR3 has 16 amino acids. Unmatched junction bases numbered 6, after V lost 3 bases and J lost 3 bases.

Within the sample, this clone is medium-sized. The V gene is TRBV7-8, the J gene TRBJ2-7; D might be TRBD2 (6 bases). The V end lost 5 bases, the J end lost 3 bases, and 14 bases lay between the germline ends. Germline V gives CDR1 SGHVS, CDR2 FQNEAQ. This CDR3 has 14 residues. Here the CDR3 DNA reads TGTGCCAGCAGCGGTGAGGCGGGGCACTACGAGCAGTACTTC. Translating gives CASSGEAGHYEQYF.

The CDR3 spells CASSHWAGSSEKLFF. CDR3 DNA: TGCGCCAGCAGCCATTGGGCAGGGTCGAGTGAAAAACTGTTTTTT. The rearrangement links TRBV4-1 to TRBJ1-4; a possible D gene is TRBD1 (5 bases). Trimming stripped 3 bases from V and 7 bases from J, with 15 bases between. Germline-derived CDR1 and CDR2 are MGHRA and YSYEKL. The CDR3 length is 15 residues.

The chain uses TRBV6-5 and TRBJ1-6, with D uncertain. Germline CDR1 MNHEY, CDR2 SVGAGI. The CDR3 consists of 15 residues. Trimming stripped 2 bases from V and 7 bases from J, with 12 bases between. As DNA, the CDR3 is TGTGCCAGCAGTTACCTCCCCACCGGGAATTCACCCCTCCACTTT. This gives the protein CASSYLPTGNSPLHF.

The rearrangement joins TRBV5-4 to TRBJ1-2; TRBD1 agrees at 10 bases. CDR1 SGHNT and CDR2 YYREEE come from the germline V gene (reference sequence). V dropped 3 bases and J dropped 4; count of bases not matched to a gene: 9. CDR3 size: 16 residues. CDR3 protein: CASSSDDRGLLYGYTF. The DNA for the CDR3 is TGTGCCAGCAGCTCCGATGACAGGGGGCTTCTCTATGGCTACACCTTC.

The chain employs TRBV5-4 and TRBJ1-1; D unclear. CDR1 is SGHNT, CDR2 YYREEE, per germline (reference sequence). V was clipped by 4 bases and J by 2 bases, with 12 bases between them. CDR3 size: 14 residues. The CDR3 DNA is TGTGCCAGCAGCCCTGGGGAGGTAAACACTGAAGCTTTCTTT. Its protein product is CASSPGEVNTEAFF.

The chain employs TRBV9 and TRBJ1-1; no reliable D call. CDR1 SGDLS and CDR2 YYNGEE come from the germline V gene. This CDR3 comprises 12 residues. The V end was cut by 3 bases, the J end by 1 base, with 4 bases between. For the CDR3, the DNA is TGTGCCAGCAGCGCGGGGAACACTGAAGCTTTCTTT. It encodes CASSAGNTEAFF.

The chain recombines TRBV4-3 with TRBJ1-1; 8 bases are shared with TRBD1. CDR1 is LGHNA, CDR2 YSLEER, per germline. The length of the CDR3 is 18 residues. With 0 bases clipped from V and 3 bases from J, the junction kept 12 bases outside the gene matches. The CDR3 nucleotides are TGCGCCAGCAGCCAAGACCTAAAGGGGACAGGCTACTACACTGAAGCTTTCTTT. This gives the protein CASSQDLKGTGYYTEAFF.

CDR3 DNA: TGTGCCAGCAGCGTAGGGGCGGGAGAGGGGGTCGAGCAGTACTTC. Its translation is CASSVGAGEGVEQYF. The V gene is TRBV9, the J gene TRBJ2-7; D may be TRBD2 (7 bases). The CDR3 contains 15 residues. Germline CDR1 reads SGDLS; CDR2 reads YYNGEE. Trimming stripped 0 bases from V and 6 bases from J, with 16 bases between.

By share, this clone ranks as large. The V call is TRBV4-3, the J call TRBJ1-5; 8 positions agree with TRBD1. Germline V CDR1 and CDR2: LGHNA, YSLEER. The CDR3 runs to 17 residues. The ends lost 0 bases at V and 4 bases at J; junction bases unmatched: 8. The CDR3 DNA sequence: TGCGCCAGCAGCCAAGATCCCCAGGGGGCAGGAAATCAGCCCCAGCATTTT. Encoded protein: CASSQDPQGAGNQPQHF.

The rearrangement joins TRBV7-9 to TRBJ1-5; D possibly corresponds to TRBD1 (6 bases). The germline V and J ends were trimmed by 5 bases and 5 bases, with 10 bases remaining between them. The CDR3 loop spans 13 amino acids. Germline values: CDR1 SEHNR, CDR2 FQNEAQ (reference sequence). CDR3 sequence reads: CASSTGSDQPQHF. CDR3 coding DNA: TGTGCCAGCAGCACAGGGAGTGATCAGCCCCAGCATTTT.

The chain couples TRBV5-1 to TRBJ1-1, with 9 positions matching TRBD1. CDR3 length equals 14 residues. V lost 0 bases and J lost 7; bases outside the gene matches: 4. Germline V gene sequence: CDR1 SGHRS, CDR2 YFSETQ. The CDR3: CASSLGTGDREAFF. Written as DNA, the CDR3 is TGCGCCAGCAGCTTGGGGACAGGGGATCGTGAAGCTTTCTTT. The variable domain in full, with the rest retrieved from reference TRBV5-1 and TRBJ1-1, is KAGVTQTPRYLIKTRGQQVTLSCSPISGHRSVSWYQQTPGQGLQFLFEYFSETQRNKGNFPGRFSGRQFSNSRSEMNVSTLELGDSALYLCASSLGTGDREAFFGQGTRLTVV.

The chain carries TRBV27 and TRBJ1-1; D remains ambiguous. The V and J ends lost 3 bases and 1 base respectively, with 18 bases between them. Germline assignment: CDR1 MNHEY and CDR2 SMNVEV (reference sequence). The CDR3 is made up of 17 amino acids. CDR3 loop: CASSFIPVDTANTEAFF. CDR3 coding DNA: TGTGCCAGCAGTTTTATCCCCGTTGACACAGCGAACACTGAAGCTTTCTTT.

The CDR3 DNA sequence: TGTGCCAGCAGCGCGGTAGCGGGAAGTTCGGGGGAGCAGTACTTC. It encodes CASSAVAGSSGEQYF. The V gene is TRBV11-2, the J gene TRBJ2-7; 8 bases are a match to TRBD2. Per the germline V gene, CDR1 is SGHAT and CDR2 is FQNNGV. J lost 7 bases, V lost 5 bases, and 13 bases had no gene match. This CDR3 has 15 residues.

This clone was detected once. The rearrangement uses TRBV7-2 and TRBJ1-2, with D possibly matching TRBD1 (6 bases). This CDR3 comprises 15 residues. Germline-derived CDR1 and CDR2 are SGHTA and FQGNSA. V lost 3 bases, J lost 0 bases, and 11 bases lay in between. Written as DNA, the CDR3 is TGTGCCAGCAGCTTCGTGACAGGACCTAACTATGGCTACACCTTC. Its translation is CASSFVTGPNYGYTF.

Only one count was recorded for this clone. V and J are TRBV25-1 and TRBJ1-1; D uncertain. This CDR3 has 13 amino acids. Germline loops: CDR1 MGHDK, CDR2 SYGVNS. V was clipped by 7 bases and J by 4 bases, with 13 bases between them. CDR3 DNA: TGTGCCAGCACAATTGGTGTGAGCACTGAAGCTTTCTTT. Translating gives CASTIGVSTEAFF.

CDR3 sequence (DNA): TGTGCCATCAGTGACATCGGCAGGATGAACACTGAAGCTTTCTTT. Translated: CAISDIGRMNTEAFF. The V and J genes are TRBV10-3 and TRBJ1-1; D remains ambiguous. Trimming took off 3 bases at V and 0 bases at J, with 11 bases between the two ends. Looked up from germline, CDR1 is ENHRY and CDR2 is SYGVKD. The CDR3 spans 15 residues.

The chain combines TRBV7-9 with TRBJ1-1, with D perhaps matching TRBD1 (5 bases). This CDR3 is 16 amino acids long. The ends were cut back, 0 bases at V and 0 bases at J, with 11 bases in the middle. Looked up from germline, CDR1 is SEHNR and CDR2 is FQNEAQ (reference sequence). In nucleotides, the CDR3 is TGTGCCAGCAGCTTAGCCGGGGGTCTTTTGAACACTGAAGCTTTCTTT. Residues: CASSLAGGLLNTEAFF.

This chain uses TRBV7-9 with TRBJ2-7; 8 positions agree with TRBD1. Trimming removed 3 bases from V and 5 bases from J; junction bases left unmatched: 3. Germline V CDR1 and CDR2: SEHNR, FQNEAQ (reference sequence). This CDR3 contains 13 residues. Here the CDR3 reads CASSFQGADEQYF. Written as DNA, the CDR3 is TGTGCCAGCAGCTTTCAGGGGGCTGACGAGCAGTACTTC.

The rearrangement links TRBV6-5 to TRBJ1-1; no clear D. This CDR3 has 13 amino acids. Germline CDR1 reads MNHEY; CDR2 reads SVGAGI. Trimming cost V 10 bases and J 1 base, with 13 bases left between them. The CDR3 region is CATRFTGNTEAFF. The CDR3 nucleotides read TGTGCCACCCGGTTCACCGGGAACACTGAAGCTTTCTTT.

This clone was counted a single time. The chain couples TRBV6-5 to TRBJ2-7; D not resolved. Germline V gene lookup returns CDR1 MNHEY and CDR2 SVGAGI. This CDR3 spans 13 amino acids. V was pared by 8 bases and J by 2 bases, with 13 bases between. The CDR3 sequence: CASALAVAYEQYF. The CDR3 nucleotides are TGTGCCAGCGCGCTGGCGGTAGCCTACGAGCAGTACTTC.

The CDR3 loop is CASSLGAGLNTEAFF. The CDR3 DNA reads TGTGCCAGCAGCTTAGGTGCCGGTTTGAACACTGAAGCTTTCTTT. The rearrangement uses TRBV7-8 and TRBJ1-1, with D unclear. This CDR3 contains 15 residues. CDR1 and CDR2 (germline): SGHVS, FQNEAQ. V dropped 1 base and J dropped 0 bases, with 9 bases sitting between them.

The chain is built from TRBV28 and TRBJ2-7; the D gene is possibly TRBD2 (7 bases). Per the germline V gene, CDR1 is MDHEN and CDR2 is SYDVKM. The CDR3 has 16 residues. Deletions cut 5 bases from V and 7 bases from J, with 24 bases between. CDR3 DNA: TGTGCCAGCAGTATTCCTAGCGGAGGGGGGTCTCGGGAGCAGTACTTC. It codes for CASSIPSGGGSREQYF.

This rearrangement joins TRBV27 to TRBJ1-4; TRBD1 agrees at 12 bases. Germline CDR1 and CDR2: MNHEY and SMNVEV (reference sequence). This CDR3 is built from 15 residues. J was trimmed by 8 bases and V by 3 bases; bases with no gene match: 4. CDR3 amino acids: CASSLGQGAREKLFF. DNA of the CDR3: TGTGCCAGCAGTTTGGGACAGGGGGCAAGGGAAAAACTGTTTTTT.

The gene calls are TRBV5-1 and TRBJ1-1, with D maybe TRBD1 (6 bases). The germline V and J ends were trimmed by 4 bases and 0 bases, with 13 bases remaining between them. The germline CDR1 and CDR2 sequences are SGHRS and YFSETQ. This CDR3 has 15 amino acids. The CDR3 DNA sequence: TGCGCCAGCAGCCCCGCGGACAGCATGAACACTGAAGCTTTCTTT. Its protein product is CASSPADSMNTEAFF.

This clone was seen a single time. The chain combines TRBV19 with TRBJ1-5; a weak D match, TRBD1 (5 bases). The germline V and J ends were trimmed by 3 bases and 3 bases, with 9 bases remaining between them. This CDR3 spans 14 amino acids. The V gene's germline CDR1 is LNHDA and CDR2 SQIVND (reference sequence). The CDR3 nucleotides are TGTGCCAGTAGTATTTTGACAGTCAATCAGCCCCAGCATTTT. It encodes CASSILTVNQPQHF. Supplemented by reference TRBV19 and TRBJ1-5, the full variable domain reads DGGITQSPKYLFRKEGQNVTLSCEQNLNHDAMYWYRQDPGQGLRLIYYSQIVNDFQKGDIAEGYSVSREKKESFPLTVTSAQKNPTAFYLCASSILTVNQPQHFGDGTRLSIL.